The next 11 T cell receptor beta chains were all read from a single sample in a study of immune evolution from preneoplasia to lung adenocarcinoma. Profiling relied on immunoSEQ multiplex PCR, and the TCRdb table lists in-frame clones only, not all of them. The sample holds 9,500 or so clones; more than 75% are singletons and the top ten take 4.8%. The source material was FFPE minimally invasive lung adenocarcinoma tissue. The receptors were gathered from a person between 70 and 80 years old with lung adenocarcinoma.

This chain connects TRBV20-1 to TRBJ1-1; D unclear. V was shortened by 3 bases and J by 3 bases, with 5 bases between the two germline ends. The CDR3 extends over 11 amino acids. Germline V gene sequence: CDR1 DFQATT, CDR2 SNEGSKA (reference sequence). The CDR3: CSASRYTEAFF. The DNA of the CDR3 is TGCAGTGCTAGCAGGTACACTGAAGCTTTCTTT.

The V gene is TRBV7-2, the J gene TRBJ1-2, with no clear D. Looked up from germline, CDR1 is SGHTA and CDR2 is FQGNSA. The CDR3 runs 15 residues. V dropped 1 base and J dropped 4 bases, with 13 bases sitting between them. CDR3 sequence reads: CASSLVTGGAYGYTF. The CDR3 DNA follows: TGTGCCAGCAGCTTAGTCACCGGCGGAGCCTATGGCTACACCTTC.

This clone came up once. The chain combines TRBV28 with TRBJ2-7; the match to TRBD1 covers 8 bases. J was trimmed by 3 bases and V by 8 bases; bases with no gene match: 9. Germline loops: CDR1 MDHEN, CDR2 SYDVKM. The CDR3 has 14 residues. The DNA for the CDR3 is TGTGCCAGCGTCTCCGGGACAGGACTCTACGAGCAGTACTTC. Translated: CASVSGTGLYEQYF.

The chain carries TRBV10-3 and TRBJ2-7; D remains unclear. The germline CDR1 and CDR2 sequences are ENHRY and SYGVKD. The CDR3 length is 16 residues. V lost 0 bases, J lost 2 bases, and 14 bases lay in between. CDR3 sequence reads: CAISESNWRGTYEQYF. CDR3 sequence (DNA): TGTGCCATCAGTGAGTCGAATTGGAGAGGTACCTACGAGCAGTACTTC.

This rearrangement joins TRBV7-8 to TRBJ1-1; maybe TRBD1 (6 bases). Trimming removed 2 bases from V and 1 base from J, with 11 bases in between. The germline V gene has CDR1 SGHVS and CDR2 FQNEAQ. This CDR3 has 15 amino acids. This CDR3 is CASSLQPGENTEAFF. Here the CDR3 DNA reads TGTGCCAGCAGCTTACAACCAGGGGAGAACACTGAAGCTTTCTTT.

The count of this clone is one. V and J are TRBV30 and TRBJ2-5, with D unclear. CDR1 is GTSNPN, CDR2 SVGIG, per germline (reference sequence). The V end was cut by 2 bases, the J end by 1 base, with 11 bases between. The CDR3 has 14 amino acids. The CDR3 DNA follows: TGTGCCTGGAGTCGCCCCACCCTCCAAGAGACCCAGTACTTC. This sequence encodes CAWSRPTLQETQYF.

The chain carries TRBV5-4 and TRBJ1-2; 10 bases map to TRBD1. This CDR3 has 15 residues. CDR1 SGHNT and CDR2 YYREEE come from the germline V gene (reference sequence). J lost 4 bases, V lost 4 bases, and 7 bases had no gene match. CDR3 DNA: TGTGCCAGCAGCCTGCGTGGGACAGGGGTCTATGGCTACACCTTC. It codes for CASSLRGTGVYGYTF.

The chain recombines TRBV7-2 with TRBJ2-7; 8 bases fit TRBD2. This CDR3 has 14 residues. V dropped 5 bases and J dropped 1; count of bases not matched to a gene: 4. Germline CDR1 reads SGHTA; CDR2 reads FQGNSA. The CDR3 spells CASSKIAGSYEQYF. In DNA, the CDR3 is TGTGCCAGCAGCAAGATAGCGGGGTCCTACGAGCAGTACTTC.

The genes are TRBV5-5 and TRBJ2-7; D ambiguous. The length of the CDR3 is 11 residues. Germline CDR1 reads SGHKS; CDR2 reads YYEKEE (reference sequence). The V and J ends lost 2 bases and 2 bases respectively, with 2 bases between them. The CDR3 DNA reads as TGTGCCAGCAGCTTCACCTACGAGCAGTACTTC. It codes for CASSFTYEQYF. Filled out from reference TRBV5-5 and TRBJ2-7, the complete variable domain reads DAGVTQSPTHLIKTRGQQVTLRCSPISGHKSVSWYQQVLGQGPQFIFQYYEKEERGRGNFPDRFSARQFPNYSSELNVNALLLGDSALYLCASSFTYEQYFGPGTRLTVT.

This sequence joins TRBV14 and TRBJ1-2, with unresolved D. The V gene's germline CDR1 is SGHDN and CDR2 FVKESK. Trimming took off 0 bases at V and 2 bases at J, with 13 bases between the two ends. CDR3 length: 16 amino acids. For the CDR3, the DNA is TGTGCCAGCAGCCAAGATTCCGGGTCGGCGAACTATGGCTACACCTTC. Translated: CASSQDSGSANYGYTF.

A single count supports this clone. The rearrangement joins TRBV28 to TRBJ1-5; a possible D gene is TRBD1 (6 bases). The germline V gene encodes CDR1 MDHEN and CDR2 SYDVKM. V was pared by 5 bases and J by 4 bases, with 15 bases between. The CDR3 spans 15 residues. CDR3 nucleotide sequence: TGTGCCAGCAGTCCGCGCCCGGACAGTAATCAGCCCCAGCATTTT. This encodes CASSPRPDSNQPQHF. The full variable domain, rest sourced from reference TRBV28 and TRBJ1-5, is DVKVTQSSRYLVKRTGEKVFLECVQDMDHENMFWYRQDPGLGLRLIYFSYDVKMKEKGDIPEGYSVSREKKERFSLILESASTNQTSMYLCASSPRPDSNQPQHFGDGTRLSIL.